These 19 T cell receptor beta chains came from one sample sequenced in a study of T cell changes during pregnancy in multiple sclerosis (dated by TCRdb to the late 2010s). Library generation was performed with the immunoSEQ multiplex PCR assay. TCRdb mirrors the immuneACCESS table, restricted to in-frame sequences. Some clones are absent from its copies; in checked studies, under half trace to an unresolved V gene, and the reason for the others is unknown. This sample lists tens of thousands of clones; 80% to 95% were detected once. Approximately 0.44% of the sample rests with the top ten. Material: CD4+ T cells from peripheral blood mononuclear cells, obtained in the third trimester of pregnancy. The origin of the receptors is a female donor in good health, enrolled as a control in a pregnancy study.

The rearrangement links TRBV4-3 to TRBJ1-6, with a weak D call TRBD1 (6 bases). This CDR3 spans 15 amino acids. The V end was cut by 1 base, the J end by 6 bases, with 10 bases between. Germline V lookup: CDR1 LGHNA, CDR2 YSLEER. In DNA, the CDR3 is TGCGCCAGCAGCCAAGTTAGGGGGGGTAATTCACCCCTCCACTTT. Translation gives CASSQVRGGNSPLHF.

V and J are TRBV7-2 and TRBJ2-1; 7 bases line up with TRBD1. This CDR3 comprises 12 residues. V shed 5 bases and J 11 bases; nucleotides not matched to a gene: 6. Germline V gene sequence: CDR1 SGHTA, CDR2 FQGNSA. The CDR3 is CASSPGGQKQFF. CDR3 DNA: TGTGCCAGCAGCCCAGGGGGACAGAAGCAGTTCTTC.

The chain is built from TRBV4-1 and TRBJ1-1; D is uncertain. The CDR3 is made up of 13 amino acids. Trimming took off 1 base at V and 4 bases at J, with 7 bases between the two ends. The germline V gene has CDR1 MGHRA and CDR2 YSYEKL. CDR3 loop: CASSQVRGTEAFF. The DNA of the CDR3 is TGCGCCAGCAGCCAAGTACGCGGCACTGAAGCTTTCTTT.

This clone appeared a few times. This chain uses TRBV5-1 with TRBJ1-1; weak D call: TRBD1 (5 bases). Trimming took 7 bases from V and 1 from J, leaving 14 bases between them. This CDR3 is built from 14 residues. Germline-derived CDR1 and CDR2 are SGHRS and YFSETQ. CDR3 loop: CASEPGRGNTEAFF. DNA for the CDR3: TGCGCCAGCGAACCTGGGAGGGGGAACACTGAAGCTTTCTTT.

Turning to this clone: Relative to the germline gene, one junction end is altered; a read error may explain this. This chain links TRBV6-6 with TRBJ2-7; D is uncertain. CDR3 length: 12 amino acids. The germline V gene encodes CDR1 MNHNY and CDR2 SVGAGI (reference sequence). The DNA of the CDR3 is TGTGCCAGCTCTTCGTTCTCCTCCGAGCAGTACTTC. Protein product: CASSSFSSEQYF.

This rearrangement joins TRBV5-6 to TRBJ2-3; 11 bases match TRBD2. Trimming took 4 bases from V and 0 from J; bases not matched to a gene: 4. This CDR3 spans 16 amino acids. Germline CDR1 reads SGHDT; CDR2 reads YYEEEE. The CDR3 DNA reads TGTGCCAGCAGCCGACGACTAGCGGGAAGCACAGATACGCAGTATTTT. Its translation: CASSRRLAGSTDTQYF.

V is TRBV9 and J is TRBJ2-7; perhaps TRBD1 as D (6 bases). Trimming removed 0 bases at V and 7 bases at J, with 14 bases between. From germline, CDR1 is SGDLS and CDR2 YYNGEE. The CDR3 runs 14 residues. In DNA, the CDR3 is TGTGCCAGCAGCGTAGCTAGTACAGGGAGTGAGCAGTACTTC. Residues: CASSVASTGSEQYF.

This clone was observed once. The J gene is TRBJ2-3, the V gene TRBV19; weak D call: TRBD2 (6 bases). Deletions cut 7 bases from V and 2 bases from J, with 10 bases between. Germline CDR1 LNHDA, CDR2 SQIVND (reference sequence). This CDR3 spans 13 amino acids. For the CDR3, the DNA is TGTGCCAGTACCCCGGGAGACACAGATACGCAGTATTTT. This translates into CASTPGDTDTQYF.

The CDR3 nucleotides read TGTGCCAGCAGCTTAAAAGGGGGCGGGCCGACCCTCAATCAGCCCCAGCATTTT. Amino acids: CASSLKGGGPTLNQPQHF. V is TRBV7-2 and J is TRBJ1-5; 7 bases match TRBD1. Trimming at V came to 2 bases and at J to 3 bases, leaving 13 bases not matched to a gene. This CDR3 comprises 18 residues. In germline, CDR1 is SGHTA, CDR2 FQGNSA.

V and J are TRBV28 and TRBJ1-2; the match to TRBD1 covers 9 bases. This CDR3 contains 15 residues. CDR1 is MDHEN and CDR2 is SYDVKM in the germline V gene. V shed 4 bases, J shed 3 bases, and the junction held 6 bases outside the gene matches. CDR3 amino acids: CASSSSGTGHYGYTF. In nucleotides, the CDR3 is TGTGCCAGCAGTTCCTCCGGGACAGGGCACTATGGCTACACCTTC.

The genes are TRBV19 and TRBJ1-1; D is possibly TRBD1 (6 bases). Germline-derived CDR1 and CDR2 are LNHDA and SQIVND (reference sequence). The CDR3 is 13 amino acids. Trimming shortened V by 7 bases and J by 2 bases, and 11 bases separated the two germline ends. CDR3 nucleotide sequence: TGTGCCAGTACCCGGACAGCAAACACTGAAGCTTTCTTT. It translates to CASTRTANTEAFF.

V is TRBV19 and J is TRBJ1-6; tentative D call: TRBD1 (5 bases). The V end lost 7 bases, the J end lost 14 bases, and 15 bases lay between the germline ends. This CDR3 has 12 residues. CDR1 LNHDA and CDR2 SQIVND come from the germline V gene (reference sequence). CDR3 DNA sequence: TGTGCCAGTACGGGGGTTGGGAGAGCCCTCCACTTT. It yields the protein CASTGVGRALHF.

This clone has only one observation. The chain employs TRBV9 and TRBJ1-3; 7 nucleotides agree with TRBD1. This CDR3 comprises 17 residues. Per the germline V gene, CDR1 is SGDLS and CDR2 is YYNGEE. Trimming cost V 3 bases and J 0 bases; bases outside gene matches: 9. The CDR3 here is CASSGPDRLGSGNTIYF. In DNA, the CDR3 is TGTGCCAGCAGCGGACCGGACAGGCTCGGCTCTGGAAACACCATATATTTT. The whole variable domain, remainder taken from reference TRBV9 and TRBJ1-3, is DSGVTQTPKHLITATGQRVTLRCSPRSGDLSVYWYQQSLDQGLQFLIQYYNGEERAKGNILERFSAQQFPDLHSELNLSSLELGDSALYFCASSGPDRLGSGNTIYFGEGSWLTVV.

This chain links TRBV7-6 with TRBJ1-6, with a tentative D call TRBD1 (6 bases). The CDR3 has 15 residues. V was pared by 5 bases and J by 6 bases, with 14 bases between. Germline V gene data show CDR1 as SGHVS and CDR2 as FNYEAQ. CDR3 nucleotide sequence: TGTGCCAGCAGCACCCGGGACACCATTAATTCACCCCTCCACTTT. Translation gives CASSTRDTINSPLHF.

The J gene is TRBJ2-1, the V gene TRBV28; 12 bases align to TRBD2. The CDR3 runs to 15 residues. V was pared by 6 bases and J by 10 bases, with 10 bases of the junction left unmatched. CDR1 is MDHEN, CDR2 SYDVKM, per germline. CDR3 in amino acids: CASRRASGGALEQFF. DNA of the CDR3: TGTGCCAGCAGACGTGCTAGCGGGGGGGCCTTGGAGCAGTTCTTC.

The rearrangement joins TRBV14 to TRBJ2-3, with 10 bases identical to TRBD2. The length of the CDR3 is 16 residues. CDR1 is SGHDN, CDR2 FVKESK, per germline. J lost 2 bases, V lost 7 bases, and 9 bases had no gene match. The CDR3 region is CASNLSGGYPTDTQYF. Written as DNA, the CDR3 is TGTGCCAGCAACCTTAGCGGGGGGTACCCCACAGATACGCAGTATTTT.

The rearrangement uses TRBV14 and TRBJ1-4, with 11 bases identical to TRBD1. This CDR3 region has 17 residues. V lost 4 bases, J lost 0 bases, and 4 bases stayed unmatched. Germline values: CDR1 SGHDN, CDR2 FVKESK. For the CDR3, the DNA is TGTGCCAGCAGCCTGCGGACAGGGGGCGCAACTAATGAAAAACTGTTTTTT. Encoded protein: CASSLRTGGATNEKLFF.

This chain uses TRBV18 with TRBJ1-6; 11 bases map to TRBD1. From germline, CDR1 is KGHSH and CDR2 LQKENI. This CDR3 contains 15 residues. Germline trimming cut 1 base from V and 8 bases from J; bases unmatched to any gene: 1. CDR3 sequence (DNA): TGTGCCAGCTCACCACGGACAGGGGGCGATTCACCCCTCCACTTT. Its translation is CASSPRTGGDSPLHF.

V usage is TRBV11-1 and J usage is TRBJ2-5; maybe TRBD1 (6 bases). This CDR3 is built from 15 residues. Per the germline V gene, CDR1 is SGHAT and CDR2 is FQDESV (reference sequence). The V end was cut by 8 bases, the J end by 7 bases, with 23 bases between. This chain's CDR3 is CASAKSTGKVGTQYF. In DNA form, the CDR3 reads TGTGCCAGCGCAAAATCAACAGGGAAGGTTGGGACCCAGTACTTC. The variable domain in full, completed from reference TRBV11-1 and TRBJ2-5, reads EAEVAQSPRYKITEKSQAVAFWCDPISGHATLYWYRQILGQGPELLVQFQDESVVDDSQLPKDRFSAERLKGVDSTLKIQPAELGDSAMYLCASAKSTGKVGTQYFGPGTRLLVL.